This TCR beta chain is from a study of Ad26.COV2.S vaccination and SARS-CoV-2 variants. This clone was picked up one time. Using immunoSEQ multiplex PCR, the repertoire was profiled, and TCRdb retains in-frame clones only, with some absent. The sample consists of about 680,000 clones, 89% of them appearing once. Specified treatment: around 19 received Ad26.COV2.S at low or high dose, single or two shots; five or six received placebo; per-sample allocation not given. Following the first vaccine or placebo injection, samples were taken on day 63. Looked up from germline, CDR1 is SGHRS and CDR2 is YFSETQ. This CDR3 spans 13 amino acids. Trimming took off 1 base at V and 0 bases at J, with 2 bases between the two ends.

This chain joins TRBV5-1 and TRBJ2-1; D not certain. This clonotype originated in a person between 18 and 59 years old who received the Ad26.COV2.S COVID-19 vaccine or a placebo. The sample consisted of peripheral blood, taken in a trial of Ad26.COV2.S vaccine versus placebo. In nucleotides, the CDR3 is TGCGCCAGCAGCTTGACCTCCTACAATGAGCAGTTCTTC. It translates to CASSLTSYNEQFF.